What follows is one T cell receptor (beta chain) and its context. This record comes from a study of blood T cell repertoires in COVID-19. Across the study: COVID-19 samples collected from the United States, Italy and Spain covered acute and convalescent phases. Sources were T cells, B-cell-depleted T cells, or PBMCs; the material itself was cDNA or gDNA.

Authors' processing steps: Using reference gene primer amplification, nucleated cell counts were estimated. TCRdb's table, derived via immunoSEQ multiplex PCR, lists solely in-frame clones and lacks some. V, J and clone size were drawn from that table, and D and trimming were deduced from the DNA. The sample has 95,000 to 100,000 clones; 92% are singletons. The CDR3 has 17 amino acids. Germline-derived CDR1 and CDR2 are SGHTA and FQGNSA. Trimming took 5 bases from V and 6 from J; bases not matched to a gene: 9. This receptor was taken from a man in his fifties with active COVID-19. Input material: peripheral blood. The chain recombines TRBV7-2 with TRBJ2-2; 13 nucleotides line up with TRBD2. The CDR3 region has the DNA TGTGCCAGCAGCCGGACTAGCGGGAGTTTGGGTCCCGGGGAGCTGTTTTTT. Its protein product is CASSRTSGSLGPGELFF.